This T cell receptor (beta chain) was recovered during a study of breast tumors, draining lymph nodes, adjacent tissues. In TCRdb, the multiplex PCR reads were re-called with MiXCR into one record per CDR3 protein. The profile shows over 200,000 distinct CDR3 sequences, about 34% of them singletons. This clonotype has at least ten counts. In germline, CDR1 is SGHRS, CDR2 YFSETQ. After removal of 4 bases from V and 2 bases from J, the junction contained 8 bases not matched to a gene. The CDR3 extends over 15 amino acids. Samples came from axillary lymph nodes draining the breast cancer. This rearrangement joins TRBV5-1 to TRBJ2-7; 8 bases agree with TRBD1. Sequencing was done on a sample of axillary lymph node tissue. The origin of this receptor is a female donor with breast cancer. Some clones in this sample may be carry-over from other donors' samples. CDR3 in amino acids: CASSQGTGATYEQYF. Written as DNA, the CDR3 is TGCGCCAGCAGCCAAGGGACAGGTGCCACCTACGAGCAGTACTTC. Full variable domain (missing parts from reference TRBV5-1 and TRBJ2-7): KAGVTQTPRYLIKTRGQQVTLSCSPISGHRSVSWYQQTPGQGLQFLFEYFSETQRNKGNFPGRFSGRQFSNSRSEMNVSTLELGDSALYLCASSQGTGATYEQYFGPGTRLTVT.